This TCR beta chain was found in a study of early T cells in non-severe SARS-CoV-2 infection. Whole-study context: From unsorted whole blood, bulk RNA was sequenced, and the chains remained unpaired.

The CDR3 is made up of 13 amino acids. CDR1 is SEHNR and CDR2 is FQNEAQ in the germline V gene (reference sequence). Trimming cost V 3 bases and J 3 bases, with 6 bases left between them. TCRdb re-called the 5' RACE reads with MiXCR, one entry per CDR3 protein. Among 80,000 or so distinct CDR3 sequences, roughly 16% were seen once, and the ten largest hold around 12%. This clonotype was seen a handful of times. The chain joins TRBV7-9 to TRBJ1-3; D not certain. This sequence was found in an adult who was a healthcare worker with PCR-confirmed SARS-CoV-2 infection or an uninfected control (not recorded which). The sequenced material came from whole blood. The CDR3, as DNA: TGTGCCAGCAGCTTGGGGTATGGAAACACCATATATTTT. Protein sequence: CASSLGYGNTIYF.